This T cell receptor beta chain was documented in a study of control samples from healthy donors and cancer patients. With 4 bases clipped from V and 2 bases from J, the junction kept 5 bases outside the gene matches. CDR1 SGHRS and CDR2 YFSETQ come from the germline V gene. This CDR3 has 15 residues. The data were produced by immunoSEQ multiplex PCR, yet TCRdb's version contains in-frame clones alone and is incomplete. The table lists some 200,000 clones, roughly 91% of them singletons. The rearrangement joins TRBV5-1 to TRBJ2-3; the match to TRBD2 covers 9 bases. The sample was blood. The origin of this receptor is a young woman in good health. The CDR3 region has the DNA TGCGCCAGCAGCCCGAGCGGGGGGCCCACAGATACGCAGTATTTT. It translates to CASSPSGGPTDTQYF.